These T cell receptor beta chains were read from a single sample in a study of cytotoxic CD8 clonotypes in ibrutinib-treated CLL. Assay used: immunoSEQ multiplex PCR; TCRdb lists only in-frame clones, some missing. The sample shows under 200,000 clones, approximately 84% of them seen only once. The sequences come from PBMCs, collected after 24 months of ibrutinib treatment. These receptors were taken from a human donor with chronic lymphocytic leukemia. CDR3s include the opening cysteine and the closing phenylalanine or tryptophan. The D gene is left open where the match is weak. Some rows mark clone size as missing; the rest say once, few, many or name a class of expanded clone.

v_call	j_call	d_call	clone_size	cdr3_nt	cdr3_aa
TRBV2	TRBJ2-2	.	.	TGTGCCAGCAGGGGACCAACCACCGGGGAGCTGTTTTTT	CASRGPTTGELFF
TRBV7-2	TRBJ2-7	TRBD2	.	TGTGCCAGCAGCTTGGGACTAGCGGGGCTCTACGAGCAGTACTTC	CASSLGLAGLYEQYF
TRBV29-1	TRBJ2-5	.	.	TGCAGCGTTGAGTTCTCGGGGGTGGGTGGGGAGACCCAGTACTTC	CSVEFSGVGGETQYF
TRBV5-1	TRBJ1-1	TRBD1	.	TGCGCCAGCAGCTTGGAGACAGGGATGAACACTGAAGCTTTCTTT	CASSLETGMNTEAFF
TRBV6-5	TRBJ1-2	TRBD1	.	TGTGCCAGCAGCCCGAGGGAGACAGGGCGCGGCTACACCTTC	CASSPRETGRGYTF
TRBV5-1	TRBJ1-2	TRBD1	.	TGCGCCAGCGGAGTACAGGGGGATGACTACACCTTC	CASGVQGDDYTF
TRBV4-3	TRBJ1-1	TRBD1	.	TGCGCCAGCAGCCAAGAAGTGACAGGGGACACTGAAGCTTTCTTT	CASSQEVTGDTEAFF
TRBV6-1	TRBJ1-5	TRBD1	.	TGTGCCAGCAGTGAATTCAGGGGGCACGGGAATCAGCCCCAGCATTTT	CASSEFRGHGNQPQHF
TRBV7-2	TRBJ2-3	TRBD2	.	TGTGCCAGCAGCTTAGCGAGGCTAGCGGTCACAGATACGCAGTATTTT	CASSLARLAVTDTQYF
TRBV12-5	TRBJ1-2	TRBD1	once	TGTGCTAGTGGTTCGGGCAGGGGGCTATTTAACTATGGCTACACCTTC	CASGSGRGLFNYGYTF
TRBV6-6	TRBJ2-7	TRBD1	.	TGTGCCAGCAGCGTCAGGGGGCAGGGGTCCTACGAGCAGTACTTC	CASSVRGQGSYEQYF
TRBV12-5	TRBJ1-1	.	.	TGTGCTAGTGCCCAACCGGGACTGTTAAACACTGAAGCTTTCTTT	CASAQPGLLNTEAFF
TRBV7-2	TRBJ2-7	TRBD2	.	TGTGCCAGCAGCTTCCAGCGGGGCTACGAGCAGTACTTC	CASSFQRGYEQYF
TRBV5-8	TRBJ2-4	.	.	TGTGCCAGCAGCTTGGCCCTTGGGGGACCCAAAAACATTCAGTACTTC	CASSLALGGPKNIQYF
TRBV4-2	TRBJ1-3	.	.	TGTGCCAGCAGCCTTCTCGGGACAACCCCGATTGGAAACACCATATATTTT	CASSLLGTTPIGNTIYF
TRBV5-1	TRBJ2-5	TRBD2	.	TGCGCCAGCAGCCCCCGGACTAGCGGGAACCAAGAGACCCAGTACTTC	CASSPRTSGNQETQYF
TRBV15	TRBJ2-1	TRBD2	.	TGTGCCACCAGCAGGTCCGGGACTAGCGGAAACAATGAGCAGTTCTTC	CATSRSGTSGNNEQFF